This is a list of T cell receptor beta chains from one sample in a study of tumor and adjacent non-tumor tissue in lung cancer. TCRdb re-derived calls from the multiplex PCR reads in MiXCR, one entry per CDR3 protein. Of roughly 48,000 distinct CDR3 sequences detected, about two thirds appear once; the ten largest clones hold about 29%. Sequencing was done on a sample of distant non-tumor lung tissue. These TCRs come from a woman in her sixties or seventies with non-small cell lung cancer. The CDR3 runs from the conserved cysteine through the conserved F or W. The order of the fields is clone size, V gene, J gene, D gene, CDR3 DNA, CDR3 protein. The D gene is left open where the match is weak. Clone size appears in some rows only: once, few, many, or a class for an expanded clone.

.	TRBV29-1	TRBJ2-4	.	TGCAGCGTTGAAGTCTCGGGTATAACCAAAAACATTCAGTATTTC	CSVEVSGITKNIQYF
.	TRBV11-1	TRBJ1-3	.	TGTGCCAGCAGTTTATCGACATCTGGAAACACCATATATTTT	CASSLSTSGNTIYF
once	TRBV24-1	TRBJ2-7	.	TGTGCCACAAGTGACACATCCAGAGGACCGACCTACGAGCAATGCTTC	CATSDTSRGPTYEQCF
.	TRBV10-3	TRBJ1-5	.	TGTGCCATCAATGAGGGCTCCGAGGGGGATCAACCCCAGCATTTT	CAINEGSEGDQPQHF
.	TRBV6-6	TRBJ2-1	.	TGTGCCAGCAGTTACGGTCTGGAAAAGTCCTACAATGAGCCGTTCTTC	CASSYGLEKSYNEPFF
once	TRBV6-1	TRBJ2-4	TRBD1	TGTGCCAGCAGTGAAGCCATACTCGGGACAGGTAGTAACATGCTGTACTTC	CASSEAILGTGSNMLYF
.	TRBV5-4	TRBJ2-1	TRBD2	TGTGCCAGCACCTTCGGGACTAGCGGCTACAATGAGCAGTTCTTC	CASTFGTSGYNEQFF
.	TRBV6-1	TRBJ2-5	.	TGTGTCAGCAGTGAAAGGGGGGGGCAGCTATTC	CVSSERGGQLF
medium-sized	TRBV4-1	TRBJ1-2	.	TGCGCCAGCAGCCAATCCTACGGCGAGTCCTATGGCTACACCTTC	CASSQSYGESYGYTF
.	TRBV6-1	TRBJ1-5	TRBD1	TGTGCTAGCAACGCAGGGGGCAGGGGTCAGTCCCAGCATTTT	CASNAGGRGQSQHF
few	TRBV29-1	TRBJ2-1	.	TGCGGCGTTGATTACTCCTTCAATGAGCAGTTCTTC	CGVDYSFNEQFF
many	TRBV5-4	TRBJ1-1	.	TGTGCCAGCAGCTTGGACAAGGGGGTTTGGAATGAAGCTTTCTTT	CASSLDKGVWNEAFF
few	TRBV20-1	TRBJ2-7	TRBD1	TGCAGTGCTAGAGATTCTGGACAGGCGAAAAACTACGAGCAGTACTTC	CSARDSGQAKNYEQYF
many	TRBV12-3/TRBV12-4	TRBJ2-2	.	TGTGCCAGCAGTTGGACTGCAGAAACCGGGGAGCTGTTTTTT	CASSWTAETGELFF
many	TRBV28	TRBJ2-5	.	TGTGCCAGCTTTTGGAGGGGGCGAGGGCGAGAGACCCAGTACTTC	CASFWRGRGRETQYF
.	TRBV6-5	TRBJ2-7	.	TGTGCCAGCAGTTACTCGATCCACCAGGACCACGAGCGATACTTC	CASSYSIHQDHERYF
.	TRBV12-3/TRBV12-4	TRBJ2-6	TRBD1	TGTGCCAGCAGTGGGACAGGGGGCTCTAGGGCCAACGTCCTGACTTTC	CASSGTGGSRANVLTF
.	TRBV6-2/TRBV6-3	TRBJ2-1	.	TGTGCCAGCAGTTCTCATAGGGGGGAGGGATACAATGAGCAGTTCTTC	CASSSHRGEGYNEQFF
.	TRBV7-2	TRBJ1-5	.	TGTGCCAGCAGCTTCGGACTGAGCAATCAGCCCCAGCATTTT	CASSFGLSNQPQHF
few	TRBV11-1	TRBJ2-1	TRBD2	TGTGCCAGCAGCTTAACCCTAGCGGGCCCATACAATGAGCAGTTCTTC	CASSLTLAGPYNEQFF
many	TRBV6-2/TRBV6-3	TRBJ2-3	TRBD2	TGTGCCAGCAGTTACAGATTTCGAGCGGGAGGCACAGATACGCAGTATTTT	CASSYRFRAGGTDTQYF
.	TRBV6-2/TRBV6-3	TRBJ2-1	.	TGTGCCAGCATAGGAGGGGGAGAAAATAATGAGCAGCTCTTC	CASIGGGENNEQLF
.	TRBV28	TRBJ2-7	.	TGTGCCAGCAGTTTAGGGGGGACCGGCTCCTACGAGCAGTACTTC	CASSLGGTGSYEQYF
few	TRBV6-5	TRBJ1-2	.	TGTGCCAGCAGTTTCCTCCGGGACGGTACTAACTATGGCCACACCTTC	CASSFLRDGTNYGHTF
.	TRBV5-1	TRBJ2-5	.	TGCACCAGCAGCTTGGGGGCGGTGGCACAAGAGACCCAGCACTTC	CTSSLGAVAQETQHF
.	TRBV4-2	TRBJ2-2	.	TGTACCAGCAACCAAGATTGGGCCACGAACACCGGGGAGCTGATTTTT	CTSNQDWATNTGELIF
.	TRBV5-4	TRBJ2-3	TRBD2	TGTGACAGCAACCGGGGGGGACTAGCGACAGATACGCATTATTTT	CDSNRGGLATDTHYF
.	TRBV5-5	TRBJ2-1	TRBD2	TGTGCCAGCAGCTCGGGGGGTAGCTATGGTCAGGGAGCCTACAATAAGCAGTTCTTC	CASSSGGSYGQGAYNKQFF
few	TRBV24-1	TRBJ1-2	.	TGTGCCACCAGTGATTTGGTCAGGGGCCATGGCTACACCTTC	CATSDLVRGHGYTF
.	TRBV6-1	TRBJ2-1	.	TGTGCCAGCAGTGAAGATAATGGCTCCTACAATAAGCAGTTCTTC	CASSEDNGSYNKQFF
many	TRBV24-1	TRBJ1-1	.	TGTGCCACCAGTGAACCAGAGTCCACTGAAGCTTTCTTT	CATSEPESTEAFF
.	TRBV4-1	TRBJ2-2	.	TGCGCCTGCAGCCAACACCACGTTTGGAACACCGGGGAGCTGTTTTTT	CACSQHHVWNTGELFF
many	TRBV12-3/TRBV12-4	TRBJ1-6	.	TGTGCCAGCAGTTTTAGTGCCCAGGCGAATTCACCCCTCCACTTT	CASSFSAQANSPLHF
many	TRBV5-4	TRBJ2-7	.	TGTGCCAGCAGCCGCGGCCCCTACGAGCAGTACTTC	CASSRGPYEQYF
.	TRBV10-1	TRBJ1-1	.	TGCGCCAGCAGTGAGTCTGAAGGGGGGAACACTGAAGCTTTATTT	CASSESEGGNTEALF
many	TRBV29-1	TRBJ2-7	.	TGCAGCGTTGAAGGGTTTGGGGCAGGGACCTACGAGCAGTACTTC	CSVEGFGAGTYEQYF
medium-sized	TRBV4-1	TRBJ1-1	.	TGCGCCAGCAGCCACCCCCTGAACACTGAAGCTTTCTTT	CASSHPLNTEAFF
.	TRBV5-6	TRBJ2-1	.	TGTACCTGCAGCTTGGGACCCCAGGAAGAGGGTGAGCAGTTCTTC	CTCSLGPQEEGEQFF
many	TRBV28	TRBJ2-1	.	TGTGCCAGCAGTCGACACACGGGAGTCGGTTATGAGCAGTTCTTC	CASSRHTGVGYEQFF
.	TRBV11-1	TRBJ2-2	.	TGTTCCAGCAGATTAGGGTCCCACTCCAGTGGGACCGGAGAGCTGTTTTTT	CSSRLGSHSSGTGELFF
once	TRBV29-1	TRBJ1-2	TRBD1	TGCAGCTCACAGGGGTACTATGGCTACGACTTC	CSSQGYYGYDF
.	TRBV29-1	TRBJ2-1	TRBD2	TGCAGTGTTACTCTAGGACTAGCGGGAGTGGCGCAGTTCTTC	CSVTLGLAGVAQFF
many	TRBV6-2/TRBV6-3	TRBJ1-5	.	TGTGCCAGCAGTCTTTTTGGGGGGGATCAGCCCCAGCATTTT	CASSLFGGDQPQHF
few	TRBV30	TRBJ1-3	.	TGTGCCTGGAGTTCCCAGGGATGGGACACCATATATTTT	CAWSSQGWDTIYF
.	TRBV12-3/TRBV12-4	TRBJ1-1	TRBD1	TGTGCCGGCAGGGCCACAGGGGTGAGCACTGAAGCTTTCTTT	CAGRATGVSTEAFF
.	TRBV30	TRBJ2-5	TRBD2	TGTGCCTGGATGGGGGCACTAGCGGGAGGTCGAGTGACCCAGTACTTT	CAWMGALAGGRVTQYF
once	TRBV6-6	TRBJ1-5	.	TGTGCCGGCAACGCGGACCCAAATCAGTCCCAGCATTTT	CAGNADPNQSQHF
many	TRBV4-1	TRBJ2-1	TRBD2	TGCGCCAGCAGCCAAGATCCCCCGTCTAGCGGGAGACGGACAAATGAGCAGTTCTTC	CASSQDPPSSGRRTNEQFF
many	TRBV6-2/TRBV6-3	TRBJ2-3	.	TGTGCCAGCAGTTACGGGGAGTCCACAGATACGCAGTATTTT	CASSYGESTDTQYF